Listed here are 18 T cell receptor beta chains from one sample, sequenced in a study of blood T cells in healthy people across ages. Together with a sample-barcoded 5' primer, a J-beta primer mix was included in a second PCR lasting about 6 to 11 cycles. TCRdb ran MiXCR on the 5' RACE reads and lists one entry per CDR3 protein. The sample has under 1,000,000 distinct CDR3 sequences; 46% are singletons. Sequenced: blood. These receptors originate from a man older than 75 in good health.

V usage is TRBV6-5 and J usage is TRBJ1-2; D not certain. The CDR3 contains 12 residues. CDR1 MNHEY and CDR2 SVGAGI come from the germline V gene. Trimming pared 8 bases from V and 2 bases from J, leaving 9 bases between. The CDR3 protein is CASAAQNYGYTF. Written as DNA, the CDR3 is TGTGCCAGCGCTGCCCAAAACTATGGCTACACCTTC.

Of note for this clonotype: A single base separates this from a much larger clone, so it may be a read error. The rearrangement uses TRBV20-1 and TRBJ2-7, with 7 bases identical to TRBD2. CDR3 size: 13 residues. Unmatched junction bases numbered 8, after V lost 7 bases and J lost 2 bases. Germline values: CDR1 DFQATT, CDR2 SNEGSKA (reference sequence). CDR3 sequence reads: CSVTAGATYEQYF. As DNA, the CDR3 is TGCAGTGTGACCGCGGGAGCGACCTACGAGCAGTACTTC.

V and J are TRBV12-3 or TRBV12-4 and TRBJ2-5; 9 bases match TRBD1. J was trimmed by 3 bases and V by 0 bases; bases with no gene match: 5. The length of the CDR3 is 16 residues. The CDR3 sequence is CASSLARGQGEETQYF. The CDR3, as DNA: TGTGCCAGCAGTTTAGCGAGGGGACAGGGAGAAGAGACCCAGTACTTC.

This CDR3 reads CSAQGGGGVSYNEQFF. The CDR3 DNA reads TGCAGTGCTCAAGGTGGGGGAGGGGTATCCTACAATGAGCAGTTCTTC. V and J are TRBV20-1 and TRBJ2-1, with 7 nucleotides matching TRBD2. The CDR3 length is 16 residues. With 5 bases clipped from V and 1 base from J, the junction kept 11 bases outside the gene matches. Per germline, CDR1 DFQATT and CDR2 SNEGSKA (reference sequence).

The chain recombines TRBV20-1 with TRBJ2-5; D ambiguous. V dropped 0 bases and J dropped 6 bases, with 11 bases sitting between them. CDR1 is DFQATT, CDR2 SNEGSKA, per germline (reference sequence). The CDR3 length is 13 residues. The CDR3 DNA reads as TGCAGTGCTAGAGAGGGAAGACGACAGACCCAGTACTTC. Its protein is CSAREGRRQTQYF.

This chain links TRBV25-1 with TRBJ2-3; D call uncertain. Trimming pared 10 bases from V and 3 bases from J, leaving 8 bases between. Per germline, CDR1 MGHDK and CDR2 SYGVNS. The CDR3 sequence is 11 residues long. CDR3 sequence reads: CATGPTDTQYF. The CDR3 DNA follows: TGTGCCACCGGCCCAACAGATACGCAGTATTTT.

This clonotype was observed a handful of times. CDR3 residues: CSAQTGGNTEAFF. Here the CDR3 DNA reads TGCAGCGCTCAGACAGGTGGGAACACTGAAGCTTTCTTT. The genes are TRBV29-1 and TRBJ1-1; D possibly corresponds to TRBD1 (6 bases). With 7 bases removed from V and 1 base from J, the gap between germline ends came to 13 bases. Per germline, CDR1 SQVTM and CDR2 ANQGSEA. The CDR3 extends over 13 amino acids.

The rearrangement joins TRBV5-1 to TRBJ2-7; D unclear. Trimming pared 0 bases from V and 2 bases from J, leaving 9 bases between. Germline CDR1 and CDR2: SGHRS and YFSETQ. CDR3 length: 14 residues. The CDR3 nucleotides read TGCGCCAGCAGCTTGGACCCAAGCCCCTACGAGCAGTACTTC. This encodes CASSLDPSPYEQYF.

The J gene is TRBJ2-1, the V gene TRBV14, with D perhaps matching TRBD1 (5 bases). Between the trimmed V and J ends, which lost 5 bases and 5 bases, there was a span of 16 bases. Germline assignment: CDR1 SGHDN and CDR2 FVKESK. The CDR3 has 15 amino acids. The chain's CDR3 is CASSLTVLGHNEQFF. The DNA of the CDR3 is TGTGCCAGCAGCTTGACCGTCTTGGGGCACAATGAGCAGTTCTTC.

The CDR3 sequence is CASGTGLSGANVLTF. The CDR3 bases are TGTGCCAGCGGGACAGGGCTCTCTGGGGCCAACGTCCTGACTTTC. The chain carries TRBV6-1 and TRBJ2-6; 9 nucleotides match TRBD1. V dropped 8 bases and J dropped 0; count of bases not matched to a gene: 2. This CDR3 contains 15 residues. Germline V gives CDR1 MNHNS, CDR2 SASEGT.

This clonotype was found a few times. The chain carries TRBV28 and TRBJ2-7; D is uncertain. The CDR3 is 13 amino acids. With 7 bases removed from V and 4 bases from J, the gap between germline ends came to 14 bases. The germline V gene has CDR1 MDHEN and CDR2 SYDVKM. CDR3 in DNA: TGTGCCAGCAAACCCCCCCTTCGGTACGAGCAGTACTTC. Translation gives CASKPPLRYEQYF.

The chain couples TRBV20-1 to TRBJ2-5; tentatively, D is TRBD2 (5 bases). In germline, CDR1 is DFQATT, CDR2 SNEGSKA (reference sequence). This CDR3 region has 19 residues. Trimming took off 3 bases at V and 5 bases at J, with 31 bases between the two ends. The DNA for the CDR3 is TGCAGTGCTAGTTCGGCAACCCCACAAGGCGGGTCCCTTAGGGAGACCCAGTACTTC. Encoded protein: CSASSATPQGGSLRETQYF.

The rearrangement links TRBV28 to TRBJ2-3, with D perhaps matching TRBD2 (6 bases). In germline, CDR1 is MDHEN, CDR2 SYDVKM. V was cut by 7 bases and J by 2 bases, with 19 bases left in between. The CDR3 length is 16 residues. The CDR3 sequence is CASIRSGLSPTDTQYF. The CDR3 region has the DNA TGTGCCAGCATCAGATCGGGACTCAGCCCCACAGATACGCAGTATTTT.

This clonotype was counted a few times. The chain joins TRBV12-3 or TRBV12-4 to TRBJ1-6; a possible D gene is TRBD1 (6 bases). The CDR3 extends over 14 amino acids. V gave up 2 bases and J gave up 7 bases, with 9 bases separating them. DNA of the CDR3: TGTGCCAGCAGTTTAACAGGGAACAATTCACCCCTCCACTTT. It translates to CASSLTGNNSPLHF.

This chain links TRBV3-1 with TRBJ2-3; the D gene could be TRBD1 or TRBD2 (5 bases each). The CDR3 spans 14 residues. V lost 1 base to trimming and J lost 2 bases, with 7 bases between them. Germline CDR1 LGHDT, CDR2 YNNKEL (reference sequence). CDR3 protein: CASSQGDLTDTQYF. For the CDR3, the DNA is TGTGCCAGCAGCCAAGGGGACCTCACAGATACGCAGTATTTT.

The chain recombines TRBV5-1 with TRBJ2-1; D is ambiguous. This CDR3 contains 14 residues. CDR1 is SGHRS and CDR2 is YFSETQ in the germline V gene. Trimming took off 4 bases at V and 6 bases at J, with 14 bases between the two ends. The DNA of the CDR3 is TGCGCCAGCAGCCCCACCGAAACTATCAATGAGCAGTTCTTC. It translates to CASSPTETINEQFF.

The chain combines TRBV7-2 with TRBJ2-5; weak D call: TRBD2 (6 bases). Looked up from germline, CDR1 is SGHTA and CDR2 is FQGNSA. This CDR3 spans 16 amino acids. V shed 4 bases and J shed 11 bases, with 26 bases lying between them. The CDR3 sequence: CASSSRTLAKGNEQYF. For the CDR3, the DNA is TGTGCCAGCAGCTCGCGTACCCTAGCGAAAGGGAATGAGCAGTACTTC.

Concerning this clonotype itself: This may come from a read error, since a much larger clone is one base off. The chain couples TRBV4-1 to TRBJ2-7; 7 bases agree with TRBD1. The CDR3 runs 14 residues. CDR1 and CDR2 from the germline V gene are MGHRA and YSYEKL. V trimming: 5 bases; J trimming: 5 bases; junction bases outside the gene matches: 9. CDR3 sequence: CASSIQTGPDEQYF. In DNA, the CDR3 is TGCGCCAGCAGCATCCAGACAGGGCCCGACGAGCAGTACTTC.